The sequence of this TCR beta chain was determined in a study of blood T cell repertoires in COVID-19. Measured with immunoSEQ multiplex PCR; TCRdb has only the in-frame clones, and not every one. The table has about 86,000 clones, around 87% seen once. Trimming left V 6 bases short and J 0 bases short, with 15 bases between. Germline V gene lookup returns CDR1 SNHLY and CDR2 FYNNEI. The CDR3 is made up of 16 amino acids. The sample taken for sequencing was peripheral blood. The chain carries TRBV2 and TRBJ1-3; possibly TRBD1 for D (5 bases). This TCR came from a human donor in a cohort sampled during active COVID-19. DNA of the CDR3: TGTGCCAGCAGCCTAGAGGACATTAGCTCTGGAAACACCATATATTTT. Its protein product is CASSLEDISSGNTIYF.